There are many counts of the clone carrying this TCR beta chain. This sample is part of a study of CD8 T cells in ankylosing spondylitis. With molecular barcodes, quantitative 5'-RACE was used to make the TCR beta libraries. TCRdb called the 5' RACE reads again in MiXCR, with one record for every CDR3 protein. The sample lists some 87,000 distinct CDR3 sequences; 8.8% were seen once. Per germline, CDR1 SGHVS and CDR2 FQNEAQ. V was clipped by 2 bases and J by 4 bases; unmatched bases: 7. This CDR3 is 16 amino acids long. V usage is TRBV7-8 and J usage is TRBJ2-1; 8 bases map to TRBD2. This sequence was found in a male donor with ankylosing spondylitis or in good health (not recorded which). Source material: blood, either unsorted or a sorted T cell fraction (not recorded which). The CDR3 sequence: CASSLRPGGLYNEQFF. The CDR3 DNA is TGTGCCAGCAGCTTACGGCCGGGGGGGCTTTACAATGAGCAGTTCTTC.